The clone carrying this T cell receptor (beta chain) has only a few counts. Its antigen is not known. TCR beta CDR3 sequences were amplified from RNA transcripts. A first-round RT-PCR of the TCR CDR3 used the HTBI primer set. TCRdb passed the multiplex PCR reads through MiXCR, listing each CDR3 protein once. The table lists some 420,000 distinct CDR3 sequences, roughly an eighth of them singletons. The sample is drawn from a study of T cells in Graves' hyperthyroidism and ophthalmopathy. In germline, CDR1 is SQVTM, CDR2 ANQGSEA. The CDR3 covers 15 residues. Trimming cost V 0 bases and J 2 bases, with 10 bases left between them. Study outcomes and limitations: The model identified upcoming ophthalmopathy a median around 6 months ahead of onset.

Absent ophthalmopathy progression within 18 months defined stable Graves' hyperthyroidism. Disease duration under 2 months; hyperthyroidism patients were aged 18 to 65. The diagnostic basis comprised clinical symptoms, serum thyroxine and TRAb, thyroid ultrasound and orbital computed tomography. Input material: blood. The source is a woman aged 18-29 years with Graves' hyperthyroidism. The V and J genes are TRBV29-1 and TRBJ2-2; unclear D gene. The CDR3 DNA is TGCAGCGTTGAAGACAGGCTTCGAAACACCGGGGAGCTGTTTTTT. Translation gives CSVEDRLRNTGELFF.